The 8 T cell receptor beta chains in this list originate from one sample, sequenced in a study of early stage breast cancer tumors. Generated by immunoSEQ multiplex PCR, the TCRdb table keeps only in-frame clones and is missing some. In the table there are roughly 30,000 clones, approximately 85% of which are singletons. Sample: blood. The source of these receptors is a person aged 45-60 years with breast cancer.

The V gene is TRBV9, the J gene TRBJ2-7; TRBD1 matches at 8 bases. Germline V gene lookup returns CDR1 SGDLS and CDR2 YYNGEE. Trimming at V came to 4 bases and at J to 2 bases, leaving 5 bases not matched to a gene. The CDR3 runs to 14 residues. The CDR3 sequence: CASSPDRDPYEQYF. CDR3 nucleotide sequence: TGTGCCAGCAGCCCGGACAGGGACCCCTACGAGCAGTACTTC.

Turning to this clone: One junction end disagrees with the germline gene, perhaps due to a read error. The genes are TRBV18 and TRBJ2-2; TRBD1 aligns across 8 bases. Looked up from germline, CDR1 is KGHSH and CDR2 is LQKENI. The CDR3 has 15 residues. The CDR3 bases are TGTGCCAGCTCACCACGGGACAGGAACGCCGGGGAGCTGTTTTTT. This translates into CASSPRDRNAGELFF.

This sequence joins TRBV7-3 and TRBJ1-2, with 11 nucleotides matching TRBD1. With 5 bases clipped from V and 5 bases from J, the junction kept 1 base outside the gene matches. This CDR3 is built from 13 residues. Germline V gene sequence: CDR1 SGHTA, CDR2 FQGTGA. The CDR3 DNA follows: TGTGCCAGCAGCGGGACAGGGGGTTATGGCTACACCTTC. Encoded protein: CASSGTGGYGYTF.

V and J are TRBV6-1 and TRBJ2-1, with D maybe TRBD1 (7 bases). Trimming left V 7 bases short and J 4 bases short, with 11 bases between. Looked up from germline, CDR1 is MNHNS and CDR2 is SASEGT. The CDR3 is 13 amino acids. In DNA form, the CDR3 reads TGTGCCAGCACAGGGGGGACTTACAATGAGCAGTTCTTC. Amino acids: CASTGGTYNEQFF.

This clone has a single count. The rearrangement uses TRBV19 and TRBJ1-5; TRBD1 is a possible D gene (6 bases). The germline CDR1 and CDR2 sequences are LNHDA and SQIVND (reference sequence). This CDR3 has 16 amino acids. V dropped 5 bases and J dropped 7 bases, with 21 bases sitting between them. The DNA for the CDR3 is TGTGCCAGTAGTGCTTGGGGGCAGGGAATAAGGCAGCCCCAGCATTTT. It specifies CASSAWGQGIRQPQHF.

The genes are TRBV27 and TRBJ2-1, with 8 bases that match TRBD2. V dropped 4 bases and J dropped 12; count of bases not matched to a gene: 11. Germline assignment: CDR1 MNHEY and CDR2 SMNVEV (reference sequence). The CDR3 contains 14 residues. The CDR3 spells CASSSAGGSFGQFF. DNA of the CDR3: TGTGCCAGCAGTTCGGCGGGAGGCTCTTTTGGGCAGTTCTTC.

The chain is built from TRBV7-9 and TRBJ1-4, with D uncertain. Germline loops: CDR1 SEHNR, CDR2 FQNEAQ (reference sequence). Trimming took off 0 bases at V and 8 bases at J, with 7 bases between the two ends. This CDR3 contains 13 residues. In DNA, the CDR3 is TGTGCCAGCAGCTTAGCGGGAAGGGAAAAACTGTTTTTT. It is translated as CASSLAGREKLFF.

This chain links TRBV6-6 with TRBJ2-7; 10 nucleotides align to TRBD1. Germline V gene lookup returns CDR1 MNHNY and CDR2 SVGAGI (reference sequence). The CDR3 extends over 14 amino acids. V lost 6 bases to trimming and J lost 4 bases; unmatched junction nucleotides: 6. The CDR3 bases are TGTGCCAGCAGCCGACAGGGGGCTAGGTACGAGCAGTACTTC. Translated: CASSRQGARYEQYF.